Following are 29 T cell receptor beta chains from one sample sequenced in a study of preoperative IRX-2 immunotherapy in early breast cancer. Assay used: immunoSEQ multiplex PCR; TCRdb lists only in-frame clones, some missing. Of tens of thousands of clones listed, roughly 90% were seen once; the top ten hold around 1.6%. The sample's treatment: preoperative locoregional IRX-2 cytokine immunotherapy. Sequencing was performed on tumor tissue, taken after IRX-2 immunotherapy. Every receptor here comes from a human donor with breast cancer.

The chain is built from TRBV28 and TRBJ1-2, with unresolved D. Germline loops: CDR1 MDHEN, CDR2 SYDVKM. V lost 3 bases, J lost 4 bases, and 6 bases lay in between. CDR3 length: 12 residues. As DNA, the CDR3 is TGTGCCAGCAGTTTTTACACCTATGGCTACACCTTC. Protein product: CASSFYTYGYTF.

The chain couples TRBV7-1 to TRBJ2-6, with unresolved D. TRBV7-1 is identified as an open reading frame with a role that is uncertain. Trimming shortened V by 7 bases and J by 0 bases, and 4 bases separated the two germline ends. The CDR3 is 13 amino acids. The CDR3 nucleotides read TGTGCCAGCAAGCTCTCTGGGGCCAACGTCCTGACTTTC. The encoded protein is CASKLSGANVLTF.

This clone was observed once. CDR3 in amino acids: CASSLTPNEKLFF. For the CDR3, the DNA is TGTGCCAGCAGCTTAACCCCGAATGAAAAACTGTTTTTT. The chain employs TRBV7-1 and TRBJ1-4; D ambiguous. TRBV7-1 is annotated as an ORF whose role is uncertain. V was clipped by 4 bases and J by 5 bases, with 8 bases between them. CDR3 length: 13 amino acids.

The table lists this clone with a few counts. The chain links TRBV11-3 to TRBJ2-1; 9 bases line up with TRBD2. CDR1 SGHNT and CDR2 YENEEA come from the germline V gene. V dropped 1 base and J dropped 9; count of bases not matched to a gene: 10. The CDR3 has 16 residues. This chain's CDR3 is CASSLGRAGGRPEQFF. DNA for the CDR3: TGTGCCAGCAGCTTAGGACGCGCGGGAGGGCGCCCTGAGCAGTTCTTC.

The chain couples TRBV5-1 to TRBJ2-4; possibly TRBD1 for D (6 bases). Trimming removed 0 bases at V and 6 bases at J, with 10 bases between. This CDR3 is built from 14 residues. From germline, CDR1 is SGHRS and CDR2 YFSETQ. CDR3 DNA: TGCGCCAGCAGCTTGGGGGACATCCGAAACATTCAGTACTTC. As protein: CASSLGDIRNIQYF.

The chain is built from TRBV10-1 and TRBJ2-2, with a possible D match to TRBD2 (6 bases). The CDR3 has 17 residues. Between the trimmed V and J ends, which lost 1 base and 2 bases, there was a span of 14 bases. Germline assignment: CDR1 WNHNN and CDR2 SYGVQD (reference sequence). CDR3 nucleotide sequence: TGCGCCAGCAGTGAGTATAAGCTAGCGATAAACACCGGGGAGCTGTTTTTT. This translates into CASSEYKLAINTGELFF.

The V call is TRBV6-8, the J call TRBJ1-2; possibly TRBD1 for D (5 bases). This CDR3 contains 12 residues. The V gene's germline CDR1 is MNHGY and CDR2 SAAAGT. Deletions cut 8 bases from V and 4 bases from J, with 11 bases between. CDR3 sequence: CASSTGGYGYTF. In DNA, the CDR3 is TGTGCCAGCTCCACGGGGGGCTATGGCTACACCTTC.

V and J are TRBV5-1 and TRBJ1-5, with D perhaps TRBD1 (6 bases). This CDR3 is built from 15 residues. V dropped 0 bases and J dropped 7 bases, with 14 bases sitting between them. The germline CDR1 and CDR2 sequences are SGHRS and YFSETQ. As DNA, the CDR3 is TGCGCCAGCAGCTTGGCCGGGGGCGGTCAGCAGCCCCAGCATTTT. Residues: CASSLAGGGQQPQHF.

The V gene is TRBV10-2, the J gene TRBJ1-1, with no clear D. The CDR3 runs 13 residues. Germline CDR1 reads WSHSY; CDR2 reads SAAADI. The V and J ends lost 2 bases and 1 base respectively, with 5 bases between them. The CDR3 protein is CASSELGNTEAFF. Here the CDR3 DNA reads TGCGCCAGCAGTGAGCTCGGGAACACTGAAGCTTTCTTT.

This clone has only one observation. The J gene is TRBJ2-1, the V gene TRBV29-1; TRBD1 is a possible D gene (6 bases). Germline V gives CDR1 SQVTM, CDR2 ANQGSEA. V was clipped by 5 bases and J by 0 bases, with 11 bases between them. The CDR3 loop spans 14 amino acids. For the CDR3, the DNA is TGCAGCGTTCCTAGGGGGAACTCCTACAATGAGCAGTTCTTC. This codes for CSVPRGNSYNEQFF.

This clone was recorded a few times. This chain uses TRBV15 with TRBJ2-3; 7 positions agree with TRBD1. V shed 3 bases, J shed 2 bases, and the junction held 8 bases outside the gene matches. Germline V gives CDR1 LNHNV, CDR2 YYDKDF (reference sequence). The CDR3 covers 16 residues. For the CDR3, the DNA is TGTGCCACCAGCAGGTCGACAGGGCTCCACACAGATACGCAGTATTTT. Translation: CATSRSTGLHTDTQYF.

This clone is labeled as large (0.1 to 1%). The chain has TRBV6-8 and TRBJ1-1; tentatively, D is TRBD1 (6 bases). Germline CDR1 reads MNHGY; CDR2 reads SAAAGT. The CDR3 is made up of 16 amino acids. With 7 bases removed from V and 1 base from J, the gap between germline ends came to 19 bases. In DNA, the CDR3 is TGTGCCAGCAACCCCGGGTACCGGGGGCAGAACACTGAAGCTTTCTTT. It codes for CASNPGYRGQNTEAFF.

The chain joins TRBV14 to TRBJ2-3; 9 bases map to TRBD2. The J segment lost 0 bases and the V segment lost 4 bases, leaving 8 bases of the junction unmatched. The V gene's germline CDR1 is SGHDN and CDR2 FVKESK. The CDR3 length is 17 residues. CDR3 in DNA: TGTGCCAGCAGCCGATTAGGACTAGCGCGAAGCACAGATACGCAGTATTTT. This encodes CASSRLGLARSTDTQYF. Drawing the rest from reference TRBV14 and TRBJ2-3, the complete variable domain is EAGVTQFPSHSVIEKGQTVTLRCDPISGHDNLYWYRRVMGKEIKFLLHFVKESKQDESGMPNNRFLAERTGGTYSTLKVQPAELEDSGVYFCASSRLGLARSTDTQYFGPGTRLTVL.

The V and J genes are TRBV15 and TRBJ2-3, with 8 nucleotides matching TRBD2. Germline trimming cut 1 base from V and 1 base from J; bases unmatched to any gene: 10. In germline, CDR1 is LNHNV, CDR2 YYDKDF (reference sequence). The CDR3 consists of 18 residues. CDR3 DNA: TGTGCCACCAGCAGAGGAACTAGCGGCCCTCGAGGCACAGATACGCAGTATTTT. This sequence encodes CATSRGTSGPRGTDTQYF.

CDR3 in amino acids: CASSLQGLNTEAFF. The CDR3 DNA sequence: TGTGCCAGCAGTTTACAGGGGCTGAACACTGAAGCTTTCTTT. This chain connects TRBV6-8 to TRBJ1-1; 7 bases align to TRBD1. Per the germline V gene, CDR1 is MNHGY and CDR2 is SAAAGT. The CDR3 consists of 14 residues. Losses at the gene ends were 4 bases for V and 0 bases for J; bases not matched to a gene: 2.

This rearrangement joins TRBV6-8 to TRBJ1-2; TRBD1 matches 8 bases. Germline V CDR1 and CDR2: MNHGY, SAAAGT. The CDR3 sequence is 15 residues long. The V and J ends lost 2 bases and 4 bases, in that order; junction bases with no gene match: 6. CDR3 nucleotides: TGTGCCAGCAGTTACGGGCAGGGGGCGGCCTATGGCTACACCTTC. Its protein is CASSYGQGAAYGYTF.

In this sample, this clone turned up once. The chain links TRBV18 to TRBJ1-2; D remains unclear. Per the germline V gene, CDR1 is KGHSH and CDR2 is LQKENI. The CDR3 has 16 residues. Trimming stripped 1 base from V and 4 bases from J, with 16 bases between. The CDR3 loop is CASSPRSGPLGYGYTF. The CDR3 DNA is TGTGCCAGCTCACCACGGAGCGGACCCCTGGGCTATGGCTACACCTTC.

V usage is TRBV1 and J usage is TRBJ1-5; TRBD1, the table's D call, was not compared with the DNA. TRBV1 is described as a pseudogene. This CDR3 has 16 residues. CDR3 residues: CASSQDRGQPGQPQHF. DNA of the CDR3: TGCGCCAGCAGCCAGGATCGAGGACAGCCGGGGCAGCCCCAGCATTTT.

The chain carries TRBV6-8 and TRBJ2-2; 7 bases agree with TRBD2. The CDR3 has 14 residues. CDR1 is MNHGY, CDR2 SAAAGT, per germline. With 7 bases clipped from V and 1 base from J, the junction kept 3 bases outside the gene matches. CDR3 amino acids: CASIGLVNTGELFF. In DNA form, the CDR3 reads TGTGCCAGCATCGGACTAGTGAACACCGGGGAGCTGTTTTTT.

This chain joins TRBV14 and TRBJ1-1; possible D gene TRBD1, 5 bases. There are 13 residues in the CDR3. CDR1 SGHDN and CDR2 FVKESK come from the germline V gene. Trimming removed 2 bases at V and 1 base at J, with 5 bases between. This chain's CDR3 is CASSQQGNTEAFF. Here the CDR3 DNA reads TGTGCCAGCAGCCAACAGGGGAACACTGAAGCTTTCTTT.

V gene TRBV19 combines with J gene TRBJ1-3; D uncertain. Germline CDR1 reads LNHDA; CDR2 reads SQIVND (reference sequence). The V gene lost 10 bases and the J gene lost 0 bases, with 16 bases spanning the gap. The CDR3 has 15 residues. CDR3 sequence (DNA): TGTGCCACACGGATGGTAGATGGCTCTGGAAACACCATATATTTT. It yields the protein CATRMVDGSGNTIYF.

The genes are TRBV6-8 and TRBJ1-6; TRBD1 aligns across 9 bases. The junction had 9 bases not matched to a gene; V was cut back by 7 bases and J by 11 bases. This CDR3 has 14 residues. CDR1 and CDR2 from the germline V gene are MNHGY and SAAAGT. CDR3 nucleotides: TGTGCCAGCACCATGGGACAGGGTCGGACACCCCTCCACTTT. Translation gives CASTMGQGRTPLHF.

The rearrangement links TRBV6-8 to TRBJ2-1, with a possible D match to TRBD1 (6 bases). Trimming removed 1 base from V and 5 bases from J, with 12 bases in between. In germline, CDR1 is MNHGY, CDR2 SAAAGT. CDR3 length: 15 amino acids. In nucleotides, the CDR3 is TGTGCCAGCAGTTACTTCCAGGGGACGAACAATGAGCAGTTCTTC. Protein product: CASSYFQGTNNEQFF.

This sequence joins TRBV11-3 and TRBJ2-1; 8 bases are shared with TRBD2. Trimming cost V 5 bases and J 9 bases; bases outside gene matches: 12. The CDR3 length is 15 residues. Germline V gene sequence: CDR1 SGHNT, CDR2 YENEEA. In DNA form, the CDR3 reads TGTGCCAGCAGCGAACCGGGACTAGAATTGGTTGAGCAGTTCTTC. Encoded protein: CASSEPGLELVEQFF.

The chain is built from TRBV19 and TRBJ1-1; D call uncertain. CDR3 size: 14 residues. Germline V CDR1 and CDR2: LNHDA, SQIVND (reference sequence). Between the trimmed V and J ends, which lost 3 bases and 0 bases, there was a span of 8 bases. This CDR3 is CASSMVSMNTEAFF. CDR3 DNA: TGTGCCAGTAGTATGGTCAGTATGAACACTGAAGCTTTCTTT.

This chain joins TRBV5-1 and TRBJ1-2; TRBD1 might be the D (6 bases). V shed 5 bases and J shed 5 bases, with 16 bases lying between them. The CDR3 sequence is 14 residues long. Germline loops: CDR1 SGHRS, CDR2 YFSETQ. The chain's CDR3 is CASREEQGRYGYTF. In DNA form, the CDR3 reads TGCGCCAGCAGAGAGGAGCAGGGGAGGTATGGCTACACCTTC.

The chain has TRBV11-3 and TRBJ2-2, with 11 bases lining up with TRBD2. J was trimmed by 5 bases and V by 5 bases; bases with no gene match: 4. The CDR3 spans 15 residues. Germline values: CDR1 SGHNT, CDR2 YENEEA. CDR3 DNA: TGTGCCAGCAGCGGCGTAGCGGGAGGGACCGGGGAGCTGTTTTTT. Translating gives CASSGVAGGTGELFF.

The chain links TRBV11-3 to TRBJ1-3; D is unresolved. Between the trimmed V and J ends, which lost 2 bases and 4 bases, there was a span of 12 bases. This CDR3 has 15 residues. Looked up from germline, CDR1 is SGHNT and CDR2 is YENEEA. CDR3 residues: CASSLSANGGNTIYF. The CDR3 DNA follows: TGTGCCAGCAGCTTATCCGCCAACGGCGGAAACACCATATATTTT.

The chain links TRBV6-8 to TRBJ1-2, with 8 bases aligning to TRBD1. The germline gives CDR1 MNHGY, CDR2 SAAAGT. CDR3 length equals 14 residues. J gave up 4 bases and V 10 bases, and 11 bases lay outside the gene matches. The CDR3 nucleotides read TGTGCCATCAGCCTGACAGGGGCGTTCTATGGCTACACCTTC. This sequence encodes CAISLTGAFYGYTF.